The present T cell receptor beta chain was sequenced within a study of cytomegalovirus exposure and HLA in healthy donors. Germline CDR1 SGHVS, CDR2 FQNEAQ. The V segment lost 5 bases and the J segment 1 base; nucleotides outside the gene matches: 4. There are 14 residues in the CDR3. Researchers ran the PCR with 60 Vbeta and 13 Jbeta primers. This table comes from immunoSEQ multiplex PCR, and its TCRdb copy is limited to in-frame clones, with some not included. The sample consists of some 190,000 clones, 80% of them appearing once. Healthy donors of bone marrow made up the group. The sequencing sample was made of PBMCs. The source is a woman aged 35 to 49 in good health and CMV-seronegative. The gene calls are TRBV7-8 and TRBJ1-1; 7 bases fit TRBD1. Here the CDR3 reads CASSVGTANTEAFF. In nucleotides, the CDR3 is TGTGCCAGCAGCGTTGGGACAGCGAACACTGAAGCTTTCTTT.